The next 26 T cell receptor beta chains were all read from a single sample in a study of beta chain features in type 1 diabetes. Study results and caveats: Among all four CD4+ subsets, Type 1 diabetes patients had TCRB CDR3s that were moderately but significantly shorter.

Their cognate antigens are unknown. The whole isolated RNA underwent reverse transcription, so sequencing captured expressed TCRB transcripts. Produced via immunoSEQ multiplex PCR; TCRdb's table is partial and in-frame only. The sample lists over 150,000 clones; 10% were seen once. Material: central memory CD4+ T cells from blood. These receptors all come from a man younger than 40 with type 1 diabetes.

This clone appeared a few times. CDR3 amino acids: CASSPPQAGAHNEQFF. The CDR3 DNA follows: TGTGCCAGCAGTCCCCCTCAGGCGGGAGCTCACAATGAGCAGTTCTTC. The genes are TRBV28 and TRBJ2-1, with TRBD2 matching 7 bases. Losses at the gene ends were 5 bases for V and 5 bases for J; bases not matched to a gene: 12. The CDR3 runs 16 residues. CDR1 is MDHEN, CDR2 SYDVKM, per germline.

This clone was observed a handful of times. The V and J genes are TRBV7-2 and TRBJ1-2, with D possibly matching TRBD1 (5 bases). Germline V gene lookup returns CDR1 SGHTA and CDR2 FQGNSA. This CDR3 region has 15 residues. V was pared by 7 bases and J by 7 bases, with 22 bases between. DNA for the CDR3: TGTGCCAGCACCAAACTTCGGGGGGAACAAGGTGGCTACACCTTC. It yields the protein CASTKLRGEQGGYTF.

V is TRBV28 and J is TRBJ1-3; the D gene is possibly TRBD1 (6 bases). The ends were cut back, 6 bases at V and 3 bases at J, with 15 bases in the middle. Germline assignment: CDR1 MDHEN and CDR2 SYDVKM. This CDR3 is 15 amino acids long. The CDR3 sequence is CASSRDRRSGNTIYF. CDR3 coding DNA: TGTGCCAGCAGCAGAGACAGGAGAAGTGGAAACACCATATATTTT.

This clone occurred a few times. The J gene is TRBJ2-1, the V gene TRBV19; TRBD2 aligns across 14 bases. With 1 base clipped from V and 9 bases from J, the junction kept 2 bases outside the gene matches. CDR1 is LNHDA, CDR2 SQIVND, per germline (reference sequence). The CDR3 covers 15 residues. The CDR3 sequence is CASSIGLAGGAEQFF. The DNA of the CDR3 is TGTGCCAGTAGTATAGGACTAGCGGGAGGGGCTGAGCAGTTCTTC.

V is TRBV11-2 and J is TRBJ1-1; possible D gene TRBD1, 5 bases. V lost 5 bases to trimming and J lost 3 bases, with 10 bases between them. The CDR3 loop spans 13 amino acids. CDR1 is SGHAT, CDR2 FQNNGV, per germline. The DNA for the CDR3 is TGTGCCAGCAGCCCAGGACAATACACTGAAGCTTTCTTT. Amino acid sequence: CASSPGQYTEAFF. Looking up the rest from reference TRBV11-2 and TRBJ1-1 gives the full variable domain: EAGVAQSPRYKIIEKRQSVAFWCNPISGHATLYWYQQILGQGPKLLIQFQNNGVVDDSQLPKDRFSAERLKGVDSTLKIQPAKLEDSAVYLCASSPGQYTEAFFGQGTRLTVV.

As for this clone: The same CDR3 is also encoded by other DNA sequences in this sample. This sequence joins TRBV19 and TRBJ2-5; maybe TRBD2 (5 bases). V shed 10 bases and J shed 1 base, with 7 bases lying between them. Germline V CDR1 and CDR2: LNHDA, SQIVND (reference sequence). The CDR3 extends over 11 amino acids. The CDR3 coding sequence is TGTGCCACCCGGGGCCAAGAGACCCAGTACTTC. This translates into CATRGQETQYF.

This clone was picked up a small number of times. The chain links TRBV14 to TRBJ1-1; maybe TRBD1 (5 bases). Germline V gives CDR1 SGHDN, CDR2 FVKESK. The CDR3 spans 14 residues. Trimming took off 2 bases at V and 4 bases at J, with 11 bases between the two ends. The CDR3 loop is CASSQYLGGTEAFF. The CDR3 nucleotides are TGTGCCAGCAGCCAATATTTGGGGGGCACTGAAGCTTTCTTT. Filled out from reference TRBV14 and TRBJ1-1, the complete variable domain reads EAGVTQFPSHSVIEKGQTVTLRCDPISGHDNLYWYRRVMGKEIKFLLHFVKESKQDESGMPNNRFLAERTGGTYSTLKVQPAELEDSGVYFCASSQYLGGTEAFFGQGTRLTVV.

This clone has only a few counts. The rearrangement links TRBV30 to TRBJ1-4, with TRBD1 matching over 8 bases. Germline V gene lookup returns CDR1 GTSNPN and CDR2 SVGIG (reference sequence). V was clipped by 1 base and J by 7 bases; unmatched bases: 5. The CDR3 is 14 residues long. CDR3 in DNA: TGTGCCTGGAGTGCGGCAGGGGGCATTGAAAAACTGTTTTTT. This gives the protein CAWSAAGGIEKLFF.

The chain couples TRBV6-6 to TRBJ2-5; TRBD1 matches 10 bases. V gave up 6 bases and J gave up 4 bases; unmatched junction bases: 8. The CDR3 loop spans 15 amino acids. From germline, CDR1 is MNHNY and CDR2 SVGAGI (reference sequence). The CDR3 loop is CASSPKDRGGETQYF. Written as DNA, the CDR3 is TGTGCCAGCAGCCCGAAGGACAGGGGGGGAGAGACCCAGTACTTC.

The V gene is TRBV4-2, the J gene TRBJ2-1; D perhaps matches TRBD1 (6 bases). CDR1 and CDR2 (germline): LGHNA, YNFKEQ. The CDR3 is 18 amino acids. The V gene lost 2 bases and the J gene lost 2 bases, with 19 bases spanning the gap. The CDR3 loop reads CASSQSTQTGITYNEQFF. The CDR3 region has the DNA TGTGCCAGCAGCCAATCCACCCAAACAGGGATAACCTACAATGAGCAGTTCTTC.

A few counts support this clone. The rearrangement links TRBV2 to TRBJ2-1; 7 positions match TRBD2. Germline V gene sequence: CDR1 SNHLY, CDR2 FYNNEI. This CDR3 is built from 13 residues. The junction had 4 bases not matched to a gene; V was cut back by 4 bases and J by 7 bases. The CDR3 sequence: CASSVDGRNEQFF. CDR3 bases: TGTGCCAGCAGTGTAGACGGGAGGAATGAGCAGTTCTTC. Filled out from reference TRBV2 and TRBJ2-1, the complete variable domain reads EPEVTQTPSHQVTQMGQEVILRCVPISNHLYFYWYRQILGQKVEFLVSFYNNEISEKSEIFDDQFSVERPDGSNFTLKIRSTKLEDSAMYFCASSVDGRNEQFFGPGTRLTVL.

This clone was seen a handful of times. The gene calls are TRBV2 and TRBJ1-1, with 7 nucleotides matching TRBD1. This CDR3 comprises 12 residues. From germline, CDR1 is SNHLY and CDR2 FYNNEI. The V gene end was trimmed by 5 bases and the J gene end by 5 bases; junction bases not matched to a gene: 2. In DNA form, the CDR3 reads TGTGCCAGCAGTCTACAGGGGACTGAAGCTTTCTTT. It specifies CASSLQGTEAFF. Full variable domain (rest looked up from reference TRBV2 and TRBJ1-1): EPEVTQTPSHQVTQMGQEVILRCVPISNHLYFYWYRQILGQKVEFLVSFYNNEISEKSEIFDDQFSVERPDGSNFTLKIRSTKLEDSAMYFCASSLQGTEAFFGQGTRLTVV.

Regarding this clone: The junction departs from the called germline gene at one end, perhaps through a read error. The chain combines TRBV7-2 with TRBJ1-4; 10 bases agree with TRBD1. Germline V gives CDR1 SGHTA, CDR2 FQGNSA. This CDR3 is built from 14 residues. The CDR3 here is CASSRDRGLLGPAF. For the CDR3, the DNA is TGTGCCAGCAGCCGGGACAGGGGCCTTCTCGGGCCCGCGTTT.

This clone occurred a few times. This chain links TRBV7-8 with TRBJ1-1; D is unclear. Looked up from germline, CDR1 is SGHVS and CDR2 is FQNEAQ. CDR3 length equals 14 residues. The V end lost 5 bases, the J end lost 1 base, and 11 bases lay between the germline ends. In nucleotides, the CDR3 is TGTGCCAGCAGCCGAGTATCTGAGAACACTGAAGCTTTCTTT. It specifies CASSRVSENTEAFF.

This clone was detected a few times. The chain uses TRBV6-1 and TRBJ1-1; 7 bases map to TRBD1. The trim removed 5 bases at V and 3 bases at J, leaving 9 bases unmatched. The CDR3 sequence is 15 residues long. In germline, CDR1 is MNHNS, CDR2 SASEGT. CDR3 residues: CASSPTGIKYTEAFF. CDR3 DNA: TGTGCCAGCAGTCCGACAGGGATTAAGTACACTGAAGCTTTCTTT.

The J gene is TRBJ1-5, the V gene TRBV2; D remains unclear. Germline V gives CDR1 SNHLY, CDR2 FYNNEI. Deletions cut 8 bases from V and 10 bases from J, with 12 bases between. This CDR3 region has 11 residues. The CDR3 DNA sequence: TGTGCCAGCGGAGTGGAGAATCCCCAGCATTTT. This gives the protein CASGVENPQHF.

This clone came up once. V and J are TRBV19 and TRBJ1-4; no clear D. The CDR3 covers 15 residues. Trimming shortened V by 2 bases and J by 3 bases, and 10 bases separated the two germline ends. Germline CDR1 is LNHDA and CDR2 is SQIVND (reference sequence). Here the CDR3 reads CASSIRRASNEKLFF. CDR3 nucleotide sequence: TGTGCCAGTAGTATAAGAAGAGCCTCTAATGAAAAACTGTTTTTT.

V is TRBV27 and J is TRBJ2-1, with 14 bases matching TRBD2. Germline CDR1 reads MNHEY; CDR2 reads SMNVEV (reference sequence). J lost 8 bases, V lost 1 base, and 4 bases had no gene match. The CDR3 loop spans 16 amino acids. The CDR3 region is CASSLWTSGRRHEQFF. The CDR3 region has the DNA TGTGCCAGCAGTTTATGGACTAGCGGGAGGAGACATGAGCAGTTCTTC.

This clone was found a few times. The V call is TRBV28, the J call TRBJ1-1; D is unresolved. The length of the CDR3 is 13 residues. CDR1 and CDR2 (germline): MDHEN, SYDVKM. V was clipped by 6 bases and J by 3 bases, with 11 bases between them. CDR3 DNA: TGTGCCAGCAGCCCGGACGGGGACACTGAAGCTTTCTTT. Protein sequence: CASSPDGDTEAFF.

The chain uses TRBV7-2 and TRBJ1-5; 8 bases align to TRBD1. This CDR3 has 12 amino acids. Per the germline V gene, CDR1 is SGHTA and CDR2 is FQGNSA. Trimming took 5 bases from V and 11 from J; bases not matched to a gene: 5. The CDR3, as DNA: TGTGCCAGCAGCAGAAGACAGGGGACCCAGCATTTT. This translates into CASSRRQGTQHF.

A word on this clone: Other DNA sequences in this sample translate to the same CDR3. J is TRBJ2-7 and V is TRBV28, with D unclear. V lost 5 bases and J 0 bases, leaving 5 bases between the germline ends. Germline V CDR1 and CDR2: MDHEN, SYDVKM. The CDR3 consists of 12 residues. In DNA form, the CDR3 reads TGTGCCAGCAGTACGGTCTCCTACGAGCAGTACTTC. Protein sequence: CASSTVSYEQYF.

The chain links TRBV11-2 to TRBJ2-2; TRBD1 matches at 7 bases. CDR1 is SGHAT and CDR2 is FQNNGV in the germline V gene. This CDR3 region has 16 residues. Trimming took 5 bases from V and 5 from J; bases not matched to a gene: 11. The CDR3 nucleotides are TGTGCCAGCAGCCTCTTAAGGGGGCGCAGAACCGGGGAGCTGTTTTTT. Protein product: CASSLLRGRRTGELFF.

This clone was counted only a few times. The CDR3 here is CASSIRLAGNDEQFF. The CDR3 bases are TGCGCCAGCAGCATTCGACTAGCGGGAAACGATGAGCAGTTCTTC. The chain has TRBV5-1 and TRBJ2-1, with 11 bases fitting TRBD2. CDR1 and CDR2 (germline): SGHRS, YFSETQ. Unmatched junction bases numbered 8, after V lost 4 bases and J lost 8 bases. The CDR3 has 15 amino acids.

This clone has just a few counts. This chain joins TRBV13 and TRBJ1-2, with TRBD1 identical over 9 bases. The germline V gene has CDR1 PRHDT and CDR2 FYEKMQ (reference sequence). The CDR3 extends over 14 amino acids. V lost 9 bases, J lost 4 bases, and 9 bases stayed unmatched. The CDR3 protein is CASTRDREIYGYTF. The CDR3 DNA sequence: TGTGCCAGTACCCGGGACAGGGAGATCTATGGCTACACCTTC.

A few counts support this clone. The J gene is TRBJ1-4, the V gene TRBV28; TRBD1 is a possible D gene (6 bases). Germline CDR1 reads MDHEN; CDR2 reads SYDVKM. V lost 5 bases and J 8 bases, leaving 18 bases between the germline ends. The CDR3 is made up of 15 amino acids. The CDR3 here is CASSPITGPREKLFF. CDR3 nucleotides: TGTGCCAGCAGTCCGATTACAGGGCCGCGGGAAAAACTGTTTTTT.

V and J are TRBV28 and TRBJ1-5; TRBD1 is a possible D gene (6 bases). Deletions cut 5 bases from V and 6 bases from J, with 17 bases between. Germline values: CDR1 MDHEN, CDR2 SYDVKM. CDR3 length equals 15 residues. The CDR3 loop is CASSQGGQEPQPQHF. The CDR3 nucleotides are TGTGCCAGCAGTCAAGGGGGTCAGGAGCCTCAGCCCCAGCATTTT.